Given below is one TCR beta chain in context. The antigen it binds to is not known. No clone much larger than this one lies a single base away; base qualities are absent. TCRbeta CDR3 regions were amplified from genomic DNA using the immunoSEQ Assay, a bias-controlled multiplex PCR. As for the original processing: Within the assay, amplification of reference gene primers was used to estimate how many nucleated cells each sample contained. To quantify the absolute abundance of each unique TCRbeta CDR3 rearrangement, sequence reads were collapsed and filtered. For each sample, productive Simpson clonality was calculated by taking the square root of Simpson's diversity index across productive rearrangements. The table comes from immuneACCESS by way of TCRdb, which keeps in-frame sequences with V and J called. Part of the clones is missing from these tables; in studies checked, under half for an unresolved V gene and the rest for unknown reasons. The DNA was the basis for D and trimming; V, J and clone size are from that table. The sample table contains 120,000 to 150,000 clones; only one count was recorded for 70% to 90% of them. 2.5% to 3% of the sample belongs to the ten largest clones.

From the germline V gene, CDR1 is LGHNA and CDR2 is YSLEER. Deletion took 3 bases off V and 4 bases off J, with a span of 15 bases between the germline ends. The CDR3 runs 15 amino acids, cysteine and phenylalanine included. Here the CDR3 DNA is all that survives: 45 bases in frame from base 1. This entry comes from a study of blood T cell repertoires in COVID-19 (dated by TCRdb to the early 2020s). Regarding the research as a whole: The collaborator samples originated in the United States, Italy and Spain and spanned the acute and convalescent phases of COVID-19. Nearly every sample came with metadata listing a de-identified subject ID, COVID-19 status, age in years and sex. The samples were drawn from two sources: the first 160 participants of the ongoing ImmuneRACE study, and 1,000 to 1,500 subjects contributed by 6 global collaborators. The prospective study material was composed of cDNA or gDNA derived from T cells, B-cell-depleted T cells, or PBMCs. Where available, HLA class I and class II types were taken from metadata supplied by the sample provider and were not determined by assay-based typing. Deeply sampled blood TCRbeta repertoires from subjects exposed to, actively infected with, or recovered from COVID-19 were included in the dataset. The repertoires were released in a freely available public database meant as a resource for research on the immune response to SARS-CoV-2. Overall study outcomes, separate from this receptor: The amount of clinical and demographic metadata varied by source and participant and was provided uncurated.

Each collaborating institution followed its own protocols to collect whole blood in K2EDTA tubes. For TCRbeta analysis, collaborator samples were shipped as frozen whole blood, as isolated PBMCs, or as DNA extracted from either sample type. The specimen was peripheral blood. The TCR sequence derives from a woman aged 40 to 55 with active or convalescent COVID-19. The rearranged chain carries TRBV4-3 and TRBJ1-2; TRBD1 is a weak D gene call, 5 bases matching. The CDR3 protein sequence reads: CASSHDLTEIYGYTF. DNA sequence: TGCGCCAGCAGCCACGACCTGACAGAAATCTATGGCTACACCTTC.